The sequence of this TCR beta chain was determined in a study of blood T cell repertoires in COVID-19. The overall study: There were acute and convalescent COVID-19 samples, and they came from the United States, Italy and Spain. Nucleic acid was either cDNA or gDNA, and it came from T cells, B-cell-depleted T cells, or PBMCs.

CDR1 and CDR2 from the germline V gene are MDHEN and SYDVKM. The CDR3 has 16 amino acids. Trimming pared 1 base from V and 5 bases from J, leaving 12 bases between. The age range of participants was about 18 to 95 years, with residence in more than 20 US areas. Profiling relied on immunoSEQ multiplex PCR, and the TCRdb table lists in-frame clones only, not all of them. The sample includes about 140,000 clones, 75% to 90% of them seen just once. Sequencing was done on a sample of PBMCs or T cells enriched from blood (not recorded which). The V gene is TRBV28, the J gene TRBJ1-6; tentative D call: TRBD1 (6 bases). The origin of this receptor is a man between 45 and 60 years old who had recovered from COVID-19. CDR3 amino acids: CASSLFRDKDNSPLHF. The CDR3 bases are TGTGCCAGCAGTTTATTCCGGGACAAAGATAATTCACCCCTCCACTTT.